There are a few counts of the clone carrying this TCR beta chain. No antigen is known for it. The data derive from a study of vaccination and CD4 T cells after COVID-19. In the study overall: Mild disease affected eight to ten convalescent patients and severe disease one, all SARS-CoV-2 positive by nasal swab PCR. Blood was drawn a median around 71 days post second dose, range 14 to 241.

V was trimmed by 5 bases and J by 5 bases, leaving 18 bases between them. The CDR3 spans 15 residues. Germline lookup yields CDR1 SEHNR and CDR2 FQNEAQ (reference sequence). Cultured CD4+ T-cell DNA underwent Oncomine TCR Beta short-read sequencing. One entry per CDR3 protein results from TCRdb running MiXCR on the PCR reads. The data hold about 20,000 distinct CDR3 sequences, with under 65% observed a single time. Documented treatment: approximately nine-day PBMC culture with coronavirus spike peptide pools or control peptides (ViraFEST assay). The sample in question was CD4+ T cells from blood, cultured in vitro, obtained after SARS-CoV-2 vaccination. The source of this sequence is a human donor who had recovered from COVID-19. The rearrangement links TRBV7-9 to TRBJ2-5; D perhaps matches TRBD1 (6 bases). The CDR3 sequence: CASSPPGTSWETQYF. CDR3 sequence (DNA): TGTGCCAGCAGCCCGCCAGGGACAAGTTGGGAGACCCAGTACTTC. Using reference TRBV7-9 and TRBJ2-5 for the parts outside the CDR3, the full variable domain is DTGVSQNPRHKITKRGQNVTFRCDPISEHNRLYWYRQTLGQGPEFLTYFQNEAQLEKSRLLSDRFSAERPKGSFSTLEIQRTEQGDSAMYLCASSPPGTSWETQYFGPGTRLLVL.